This T cell receptor (beta chain) comes out of a study of T cell responses to AZD1222 COVID-19 vaccine. Trimming took 2 bases from V and 4 from J, leaving 10 bases between them. This CDR3 is built from 14 residues. Germline values: CDR1 ENHRY, CDR2 SYGVKD. The method was immunoSEQ multiplex PCR; TCRdb's version includes in-frame clones alone and lacks a portion of them. There are about 120,000 clones in the sample; about nine tenths occur only once, and approximately 8% lies in the top ten. The genes are TRBV10-3 and TRBJ2-3; no definite D call. This TCR came from an adult in good health. Here the sequenced sample was peripheral blood, taken on day 0 of AZD1222 vaccination. The CDR3 reads CAISEPLNPDTQYF. The CDR3 DNA reads TGTGCCATCAGTGAGCCCCTCAACCCAGATACGCAGTATTTT.